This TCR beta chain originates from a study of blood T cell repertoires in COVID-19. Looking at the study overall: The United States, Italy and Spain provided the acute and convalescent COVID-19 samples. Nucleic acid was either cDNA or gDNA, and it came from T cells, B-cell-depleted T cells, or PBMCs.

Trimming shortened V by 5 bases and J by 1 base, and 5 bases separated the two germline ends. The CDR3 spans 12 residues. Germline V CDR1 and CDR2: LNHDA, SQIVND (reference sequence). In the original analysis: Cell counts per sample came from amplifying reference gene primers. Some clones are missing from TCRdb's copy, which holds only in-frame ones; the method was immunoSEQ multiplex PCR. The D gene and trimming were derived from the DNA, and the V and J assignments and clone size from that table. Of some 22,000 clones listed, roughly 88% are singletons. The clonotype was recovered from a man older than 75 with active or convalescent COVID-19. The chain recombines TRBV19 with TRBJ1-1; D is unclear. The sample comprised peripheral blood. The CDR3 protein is CASSYRNTEAFF. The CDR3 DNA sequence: TGTGCCAGTAGTTACAGGAACACTGAAGCTTTCTTT. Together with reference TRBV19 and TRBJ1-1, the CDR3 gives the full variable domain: DGGITQSPKYLFRKEGQNVTLSCEQNLNHDAMYWYRQDPGQGLRLIYYSQIVNDFQKGDIAEGYSVSREKKESFPLTVTSAQKNPTAFYLCASSYRNTEAFFGQGTRLTVV.